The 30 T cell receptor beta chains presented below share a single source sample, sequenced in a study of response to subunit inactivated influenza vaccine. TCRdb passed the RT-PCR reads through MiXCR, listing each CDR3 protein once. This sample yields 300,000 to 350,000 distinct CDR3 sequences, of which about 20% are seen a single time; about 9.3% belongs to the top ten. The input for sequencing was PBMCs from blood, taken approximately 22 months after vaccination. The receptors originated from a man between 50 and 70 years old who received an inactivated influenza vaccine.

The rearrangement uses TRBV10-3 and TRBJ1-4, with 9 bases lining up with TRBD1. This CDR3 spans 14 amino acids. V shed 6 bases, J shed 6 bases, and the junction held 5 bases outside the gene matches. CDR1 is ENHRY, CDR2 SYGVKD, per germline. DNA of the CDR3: TGTGCCATCAGCACAGGGGGCGCGGATGAAAAACTGTTTTTT. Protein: CAISTGGADEKLFF.

The CDR3 loop reads CSARGLAGDHTGELFF. In nucleotides, the CDR3 is TGCAGTGCTAGGGGACTAGCGGGGGATCACACCGGGGAGCTGTTTTTT. The rearrangement joins TRBV20-1 to TRBJ2-2; 14 nucleotides match TRBD2. The junction had 3 bases not matched to a gene; V was cut back by 3 bases and J by 3 bases. There are 16 residues in the CDR3. Germline assignment: CDR1 DFQATT and CDR2 SNEGSKA (reference sequence).

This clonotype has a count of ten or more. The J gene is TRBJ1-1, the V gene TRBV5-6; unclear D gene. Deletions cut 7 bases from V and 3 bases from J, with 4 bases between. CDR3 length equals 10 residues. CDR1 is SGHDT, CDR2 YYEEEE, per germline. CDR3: CASGDTEAFF. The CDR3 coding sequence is TGTGCCAGCGGTGACACTGAAGCTTTCTTT.

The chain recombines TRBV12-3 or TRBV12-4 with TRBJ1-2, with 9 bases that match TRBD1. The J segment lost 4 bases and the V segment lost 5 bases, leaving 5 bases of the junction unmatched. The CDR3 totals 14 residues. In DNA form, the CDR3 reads TGTGCCAGCAGTAGGGGACAGGGACCCTATGGCTACACCTTC. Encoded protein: CASSRGQGPYGYTF.

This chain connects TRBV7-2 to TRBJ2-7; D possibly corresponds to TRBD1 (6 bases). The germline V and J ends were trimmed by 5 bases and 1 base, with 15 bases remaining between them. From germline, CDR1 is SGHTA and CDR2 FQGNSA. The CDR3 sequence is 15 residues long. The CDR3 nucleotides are TGTGCCAGCAGCCGCACAGGGTATAGTTCCTACGAGCAGTACTTC. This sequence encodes CASSRTGYSSYEQYF.

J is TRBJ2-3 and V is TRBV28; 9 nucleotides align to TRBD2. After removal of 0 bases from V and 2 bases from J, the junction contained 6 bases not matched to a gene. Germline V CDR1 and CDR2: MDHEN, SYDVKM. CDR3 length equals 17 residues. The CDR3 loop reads CASSLWSAGGNTDTQYF. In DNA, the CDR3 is TGTGCCAGCAGTTTATGGTCCGCGGGGGGGAACACAGATACGCAGTATTTT.

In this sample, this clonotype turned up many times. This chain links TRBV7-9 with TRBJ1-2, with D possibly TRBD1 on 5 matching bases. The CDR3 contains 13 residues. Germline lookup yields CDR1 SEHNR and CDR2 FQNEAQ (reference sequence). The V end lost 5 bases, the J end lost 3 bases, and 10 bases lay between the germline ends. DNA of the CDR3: TGTGCCAGCAGCGCTGGGACGGACTATGGCTACACCTTC. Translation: CASSAGTDYGYTF.

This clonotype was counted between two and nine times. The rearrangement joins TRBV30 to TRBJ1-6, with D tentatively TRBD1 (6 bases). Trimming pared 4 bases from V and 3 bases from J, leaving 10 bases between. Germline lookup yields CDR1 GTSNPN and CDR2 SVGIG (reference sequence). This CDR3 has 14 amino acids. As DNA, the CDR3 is TGTGCCTGGACCGGGACATTCTATAATTCACCCCTCCACTTT. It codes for CAWTGTFYNSPLHF.

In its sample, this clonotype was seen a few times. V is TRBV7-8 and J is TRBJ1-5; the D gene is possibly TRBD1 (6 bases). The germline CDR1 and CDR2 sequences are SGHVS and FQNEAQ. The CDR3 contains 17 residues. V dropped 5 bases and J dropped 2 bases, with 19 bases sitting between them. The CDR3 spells CASSPVLLQGGNQPQHF. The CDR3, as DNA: TGTGCCAGCAGCCCAGTTCTATTACAGGGCGGCAATCAGCCCCAGCATTTT. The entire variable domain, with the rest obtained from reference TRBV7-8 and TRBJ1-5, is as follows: GAGVSQSPRYKVAKRGQDVALRCDPISGHVSLFWYQQALGQGPEFLTYFQNEAQLDKSGLPSDRFFAERPEGSVSTLKIQRTQQEDSAVYLCASSPVLLQGGNQPQHFGDGTRLSIL.

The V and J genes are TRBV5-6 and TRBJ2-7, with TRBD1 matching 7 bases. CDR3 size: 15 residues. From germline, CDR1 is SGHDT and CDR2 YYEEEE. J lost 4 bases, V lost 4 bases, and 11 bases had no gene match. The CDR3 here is CASSRALRDSYEQYF. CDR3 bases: TGTGCCAGCAGCAGGGCGCTCCGGGACAGTTACGAGCAGTACTTC.

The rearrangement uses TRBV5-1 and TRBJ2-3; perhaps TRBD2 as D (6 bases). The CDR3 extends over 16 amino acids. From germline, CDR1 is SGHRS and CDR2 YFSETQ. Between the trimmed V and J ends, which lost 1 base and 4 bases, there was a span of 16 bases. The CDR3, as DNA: TGCGCCAGCAGCTTGAATAGCGGAGTGGGGCCAGATACGCAGTATTTT. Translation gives CASSLNSGVGPDTQYF.

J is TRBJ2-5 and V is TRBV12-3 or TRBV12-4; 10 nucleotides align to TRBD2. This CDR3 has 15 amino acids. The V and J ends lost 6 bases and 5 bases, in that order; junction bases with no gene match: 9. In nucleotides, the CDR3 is TGTGCCAGCAGCCCCCAGCGGGGGGGCAGGGAGACCCAGTACTTC. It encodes CASSPQRGGRETQYF.

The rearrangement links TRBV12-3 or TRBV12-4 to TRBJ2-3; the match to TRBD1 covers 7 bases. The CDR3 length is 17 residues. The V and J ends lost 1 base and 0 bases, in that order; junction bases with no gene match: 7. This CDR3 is CASSLGRTGRSTDTQYF. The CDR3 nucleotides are TGTGCCAGCAGTTTAGGTAGGACAGGACGAAGCACAGATACGCAGTATTTT.

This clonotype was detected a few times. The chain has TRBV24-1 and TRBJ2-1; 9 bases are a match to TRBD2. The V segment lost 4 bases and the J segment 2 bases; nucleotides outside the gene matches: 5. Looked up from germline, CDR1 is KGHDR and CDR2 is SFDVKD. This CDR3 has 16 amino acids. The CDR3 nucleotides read TGTGCCACCAGTGACCCCCGCGGGGGGGCCTACAATGAGCAGTTCTTC. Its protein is CATSDPRGGAYNEQFF.

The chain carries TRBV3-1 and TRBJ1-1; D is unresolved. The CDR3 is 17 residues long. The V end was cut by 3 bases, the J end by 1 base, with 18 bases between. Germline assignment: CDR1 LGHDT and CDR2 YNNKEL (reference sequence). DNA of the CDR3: TGTGCCAGCAGCCATACCGGGATTTCAAACGGGAACACTGAAGCTTTCTTT. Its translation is CASSHTGISNGNTEAFF.

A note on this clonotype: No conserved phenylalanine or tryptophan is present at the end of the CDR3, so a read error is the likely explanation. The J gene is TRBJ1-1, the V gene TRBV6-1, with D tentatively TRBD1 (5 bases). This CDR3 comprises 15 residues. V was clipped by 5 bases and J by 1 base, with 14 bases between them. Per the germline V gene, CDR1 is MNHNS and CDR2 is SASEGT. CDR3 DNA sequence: TGTGCCAGCAGTCCTGGAAAGGGGAAGAACACTGAAGCTTTCCTT. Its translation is CASSPGKGKNTEAFL.

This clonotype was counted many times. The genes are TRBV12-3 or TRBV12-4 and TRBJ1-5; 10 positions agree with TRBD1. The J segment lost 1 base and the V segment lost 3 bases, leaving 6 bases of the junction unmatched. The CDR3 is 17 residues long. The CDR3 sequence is CASSFLGQGVSNQPQHF. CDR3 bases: TGTGCCAGCAGTTTCCTCGGACAGGGGGTGAGCAATCAGCCCCAGCATTTT.

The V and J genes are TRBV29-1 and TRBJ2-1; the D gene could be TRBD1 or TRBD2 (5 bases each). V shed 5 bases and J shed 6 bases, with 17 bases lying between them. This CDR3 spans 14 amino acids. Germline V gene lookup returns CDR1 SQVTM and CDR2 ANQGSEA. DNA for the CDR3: TGCAGCGTTCTCGGGACCTCCCGGTTCAATGAGCAGTTCTTC. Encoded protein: CSVLGTSRFNEQFF.

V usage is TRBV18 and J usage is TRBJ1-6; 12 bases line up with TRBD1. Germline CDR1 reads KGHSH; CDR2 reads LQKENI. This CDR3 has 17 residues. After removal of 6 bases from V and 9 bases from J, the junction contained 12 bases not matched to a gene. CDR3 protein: CASSQTSGDRGLSPLHF. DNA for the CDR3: TGTGCCAGCTCGCAAACCAGCGGGGACAGGGGGCTTTCACCCCTCCACTTT. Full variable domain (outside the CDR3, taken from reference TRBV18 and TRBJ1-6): NAGVMQNPRHLVRRRGQEARLRCSPMKGHSHVYWYRQLPEEGLKFMVYLQKENIIDESGMPKERFSAEFPKEGPSILRIQQVVRGDSAAYFCASSQTSGDRGLSPLHFGNGTRLTVT.

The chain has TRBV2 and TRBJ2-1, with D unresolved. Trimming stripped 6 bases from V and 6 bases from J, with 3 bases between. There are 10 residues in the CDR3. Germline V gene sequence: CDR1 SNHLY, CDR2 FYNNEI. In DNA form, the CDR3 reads TGTGCCAGCAGGGTCAATGAGCAGTTCTTC. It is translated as CASRVNEQFF.

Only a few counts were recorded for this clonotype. CDR3 in amino acids: CASSGLDSAGYGYTF. The CDR3 nucleotides read TGTGCCAGCAGCGGCCTGGACAGCGCTGGATATGGCTACACCTTC. The chain joins TRBV9 to TRBJ1-2; D is possibly TRBD1 (6 bases). V dropped 3 bases and J dropped 5 bases, with 17 bases sitting between them. The CDR3 length is 15 residues. Germline assignment: CDR1 SGDLS and CDR2 YYNGEE.

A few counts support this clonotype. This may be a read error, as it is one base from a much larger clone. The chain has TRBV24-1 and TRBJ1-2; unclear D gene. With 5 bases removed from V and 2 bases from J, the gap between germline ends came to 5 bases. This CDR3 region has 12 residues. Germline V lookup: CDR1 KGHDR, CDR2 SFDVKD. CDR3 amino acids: CATSAQNYGYTF. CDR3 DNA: TGTGCCACCAGTGCACAGAACTATGGCTACACCTTC.

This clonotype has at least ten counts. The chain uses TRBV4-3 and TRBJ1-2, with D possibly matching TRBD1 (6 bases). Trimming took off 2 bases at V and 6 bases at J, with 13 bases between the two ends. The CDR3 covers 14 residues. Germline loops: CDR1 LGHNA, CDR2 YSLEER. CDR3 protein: CASSQTGRGHGYTF. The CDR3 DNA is TGCGCCAGCAGCCAAACCGGACGGGGGCATGGCTACACCTTC.

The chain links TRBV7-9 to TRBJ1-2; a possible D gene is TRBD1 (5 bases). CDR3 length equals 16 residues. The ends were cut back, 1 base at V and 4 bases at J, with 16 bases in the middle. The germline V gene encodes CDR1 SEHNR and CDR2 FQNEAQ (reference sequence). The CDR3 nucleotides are TGTGCCAGCAGCTTAGAGGCAGGGCGTAGAGGCTATGGCTACACCTTC. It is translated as CASSLEAGRRGYGYTF.

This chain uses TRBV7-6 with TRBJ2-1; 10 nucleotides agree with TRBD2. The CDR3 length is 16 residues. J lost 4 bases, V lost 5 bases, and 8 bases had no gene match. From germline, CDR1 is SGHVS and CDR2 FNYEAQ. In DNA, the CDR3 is TGTGCCAGCAGCCTCTCACTAGCGGGGTTTTACAATGAGCAGTTCTTC. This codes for CASSLSLAGFYNEQFF.

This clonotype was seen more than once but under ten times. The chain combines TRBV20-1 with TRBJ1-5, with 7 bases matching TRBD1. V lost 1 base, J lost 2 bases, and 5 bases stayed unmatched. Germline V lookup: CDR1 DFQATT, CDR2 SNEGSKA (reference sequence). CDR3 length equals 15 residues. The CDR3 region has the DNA TGCAGTGCTAGAGTACAGGGGCCGGGCAATCAGCCCCAGCATTTT. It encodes CSARVQGPGNQPQHF.

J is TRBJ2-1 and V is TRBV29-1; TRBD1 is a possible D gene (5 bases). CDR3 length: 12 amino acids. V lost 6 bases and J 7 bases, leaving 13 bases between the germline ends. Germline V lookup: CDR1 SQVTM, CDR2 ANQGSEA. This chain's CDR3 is CSVLQSGNEQFF. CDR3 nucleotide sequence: TGCAGCGTCCTCCAGTCAGGGAATGAGCAGTTCTTC.

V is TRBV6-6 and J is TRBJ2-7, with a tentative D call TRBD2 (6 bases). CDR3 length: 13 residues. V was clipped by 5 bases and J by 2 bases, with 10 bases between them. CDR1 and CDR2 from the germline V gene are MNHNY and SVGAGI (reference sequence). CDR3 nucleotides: TGTGCCAGCAGTATAGCGGAAACCTACGAGCAGTACTTC. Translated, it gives CASSIAETYEQYF.

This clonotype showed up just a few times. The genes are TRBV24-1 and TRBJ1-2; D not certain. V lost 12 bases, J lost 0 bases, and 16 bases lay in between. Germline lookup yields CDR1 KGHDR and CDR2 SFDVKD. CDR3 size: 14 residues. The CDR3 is CASSTSGTNYGYTF. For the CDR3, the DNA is TGTGCCTCTAGCACCAGCGGGACTAACTATGGCTACACCTTC.

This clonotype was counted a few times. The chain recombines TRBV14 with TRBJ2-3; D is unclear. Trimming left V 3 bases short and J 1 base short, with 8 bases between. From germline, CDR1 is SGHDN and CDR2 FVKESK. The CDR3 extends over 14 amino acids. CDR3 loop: CASSQLRGTDTQYF. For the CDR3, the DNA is TGTGCCAGCAGCCAGTTACGGGGCACAGATACGCAGTATTTT.